These 14 T cell receptor beta chains came from one sample sequenced in a study of beta chain features in type 1 diabetes. Expressed TCRB transcripts were sequenced after all isolated RNA was converted to cDNA. Using immunoSEQ multiplex PCR, the repertoire was profiled, and TCRdb retains in-frame clones only, with some absent. The sample contains tens of thousands of clones, 49% of which appear only once. The material sequenced was central memory CD4+ T cells from blood. These TCRs come from a woman aged 18 to 35 in good health.

The chain recombines TRBV6-5 with TRBJ1-2; 9 bases agree with TRBD1. Germline V gene sequence: CDR1 MNHEY, CDR2 SVGAGI. The CDR3 totals 12 residues. J gave up 8 bases and V 8 bases, and 6 bases lay outside the gene matches. Here the CDR3 reads CASRRTGEGYTF. In DNA form, the CDR3 reads TGTGCCAGCCGACGGACAGGGGAAGGCTACACCTTC.

The chain combines TRBV5-4 with TRBJ2-3; 9 positions agree with TRBD2. Trimming removed 0 bases from V and 4 bases from J; junction bases left unmatched: 6. There are 16 residues in the CDR3. The germline CDR1 and CDR2 sequences are SGHNT and YYREEE (reference sequence). This CDR3 is CASSLGAGGYADTQYF. Written as DNA, the CDR3 is TGTGCCAGCAGCTTGGGGGCGGGAGGGTATGCAGATACGCAGTATTTT.

In its sample, this clone was seen a few times. V usage is TRBV5-8 and J usage is TRBJ1-2; TRBD1 might be the D (6 bases). Trimming removed 0 bases at V and 8 bases at J, with 11 bases between. Germline assignment: CDR1 SGHTS and CDR2 YDEGEE. This CDR3 spans 13 amino acids. Here the CDR3 reads CASSLADRSGYTF. In nucleotides, the CDR3 is TGTGCCAGCAGCTTGGCCGACAGGTCCGGCTACACCTTC.

This chain connects TRBV9 to TRBJ2-1; possible D gene TRBD2, 6 bases. V lost 4 bases and J lost 7, with 15 bases in between. There are 14 residues in the CDR3. The V gene's germline CDR1 is SGDLS and CDR2 YYNGEE. The CDR3 region has the DNA TGTGCCAGCAGCCCAAATGCGGGGTTGAATGAGCAGTTCTTC. It yields the protein CASSPNAGLNEQFF.

This rearrangement joins TRBV19 to TRBJ2-1; 10 nucleotides line up with TRBD2. Trimming took 4 bases from V and 5 from J; bases not matched to a gene: 5. This CDR3 is 15 amino acids long. Germline lookup yields CDR1 LNHDA and CDR2 SQIVND (reference sequence). For the CDR3, the DNA is TGTGCCAGTAGTAGGGGGACTAGCGCAGACAATGAGCAGTTCTTC. This sequence encodes CASSRGTSADNEQFF.

The sample holds one count of this clone. The V gene is TRBV21-1, the J gene TRBJ1-2; TRBD1, the D gene given by the table, was not confirmed from the DNA. TRBV21-1 is noted as a pseudogene. This CDR3 spans 14 amino acids. Here the CDR3 DNA reads TGTGCCAGCAGCAAACAGGATCTTAACTATGGCTACACCTTC. As protein: CASSKQDLNYGYTF.

This chain uses TRBV5-6 with TRBJ2-1; 12 nucleotides match TRBD1. Germline values: CDR1 SGHDT, CDR2 YYEEEE. Trimming took 2 bases from V and 9 from J; bases not matched to a gene: 6. There are 15 residues in the CDR3. The CDR3 region is CASSFRDRGHGEQFF. The CDR3, as DNA: TGTGCCAGCAGCTTCCGGGACAGGGGGCACGGTGAGCAGTTCTTC.

The J gene is TRBJ1-5, the V gene TRBV28; the match to TRBD1 covers 7 bases. From germline, CDR1 is MDHEN and CDR2 SYDVKM. V was clipped by 3 bases and J by 7 bases; unmatched bases: 12. The CDR3 length is 16 residues. CDR3 in amino acids: CASSFSPSQGRQPQHF. Written as DNA, the CDR3 is TGTGCCAGCAGTTTTTCCCCTTCACAGGGGCGCCAGCCCCAGCATTTT. The variable domain in full, with the rest retrieved from reference TRBV28 and TRBJ1-5, is DVKVTQSSRYLVKRTGEKVFLECVQDMDHENMFWYRQDPGLGLRLIYFSYDVKMKEKGDIPEGYSVSREKKERFSLILESASTNQTSMYLCASSFSPSQGRQPQHFGDGTRLSIL.

This clone was counted once. The gene calls are TRBV5-1 and TRBJ2-5, with D tentatively TRBD2 (6 bases). V was pared by 1 base and J by 3 bases, with 13 bases between. The CDR3 consists of 15 residues. Per germline, CDR1 SGHRS and CDR2 YFSETQ. CDR3 in amino acids: CASSLLNSGEETQYF. The DNA of the CDR3 is TGCGCCAGCAGCTTGTTGAATAGCGGAGAAGAGACCCAGTACTTC.

The chain recombines TRBV19 with TRBJ1-5, with D maybe TRBD1 (6 bases). CDR3 size: 14 residues. Deletions cut 11 bases from V and 4 bases from J, with 18 bases between. The V gene's germline CDR1 is LNHDA and CDR2 SQIVND (reference sequence). The CDR3 region is CAARGGGMNQPQHF. DNA for the CDR3: TGTGCCGCCAGGGGAGGGGGGATGAATCAGCCCCAGCATTTT.

The genes are TRBV18 and TRBJ2-5; D is possibly TRBD2 (5 bases). CDR3 length: 15 residues. V lost 2 bases, J lost 5 bases, and 15 bases lay in between. Germline values: CDR1 KGHSH, CDR2 LQKENI. CDR3 in amino acids: CASSPRADRGETQYF. The CDR3 region has the DNA TGTGCCAGCTCACCAAGAGCAGACCGAGGGGAGACCCAGTACTTC.

This clone was detected a few times. The rearrangement joins TRBV5-5 to TRBJ2-1; D ambiguous. Germline assignment: CDR1 SGHKS and CDR2 YYEKEE (reference sequence). The CDR3 runs to 16 residues. V shed 0 bases and J shed 0 bases, with 10 bases lying between them. This CDR3 is CASSLVGGSSYNEQFF. In nucleotides, the CDR3 is TGTGCCAGCAGCTTGGTCGGCGGAAGCTCCTACAATGAGCAGTTCTTC.

The gene calls are TRBV7-6 and TRBJ2-7, with 7 bases matching TRBD1. Germline values: CDR1 SGHVS, CDR2 FNYEAQ. The CDR3 extends over 15 amino acids. J lost 7 bases, V lost 1 base, and 10 bases had no gene match. CDR3 sequence (DNA): TGTGCCAGCAGCTTAGGGGACAGAGGGTCCTTGGAGCAGTACTTC. Translating it yields CASSLGDRGSLEQYF.

This clone was picked up one time. This chain connects TRBV14 to TRBJ1-6, with a weak D call TRBD1 (6 bases). This CDR3 contains 14 residues. Germline CDR1 and CDR2: SGHDN and FVKESK. V shed 5 bases and J shed 8 bases, with 13 bases lying between them. CDR3 DNA: TGTGCCAGCAGCTGGGGGGGCCCTGATTCACCCCTCCACTTT. Amino acids: CASSWGGPDSPLHF.